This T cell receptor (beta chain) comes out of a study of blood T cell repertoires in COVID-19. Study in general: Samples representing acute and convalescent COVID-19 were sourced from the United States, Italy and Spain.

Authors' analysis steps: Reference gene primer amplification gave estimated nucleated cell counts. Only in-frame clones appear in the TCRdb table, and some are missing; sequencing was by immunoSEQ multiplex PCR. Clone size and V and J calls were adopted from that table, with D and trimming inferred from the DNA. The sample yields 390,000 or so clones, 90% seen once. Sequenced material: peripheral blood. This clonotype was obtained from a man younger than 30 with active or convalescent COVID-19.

In DNA, the CDR3 is TGTGCCAGCAGTACCAGGGGGCAAGGCTACGAGCAGTACTTC. This encodes CASSTRGQGYEQYF. This chain uses TRBV27 with TRBJ2-7, with TRBD1 matching 8 bases. Unmatched junction bases numbered 6, after V lost 5 bases and J lost 3 bases. This CDR3 has 14 residues. The germline gives CDR1 MNHEY, CDR2 SMNVEV (reference sequence).